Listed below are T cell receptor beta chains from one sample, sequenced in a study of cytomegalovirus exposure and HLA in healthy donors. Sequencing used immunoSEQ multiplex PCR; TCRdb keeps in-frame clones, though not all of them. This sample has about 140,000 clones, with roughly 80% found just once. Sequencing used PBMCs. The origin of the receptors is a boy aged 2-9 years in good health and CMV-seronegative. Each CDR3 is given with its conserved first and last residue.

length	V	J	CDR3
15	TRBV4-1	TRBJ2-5	CASEVGSGDRETQYF
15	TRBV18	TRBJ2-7	CASSPGQGGWSEQYF
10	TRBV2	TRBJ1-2	CASDYYGYTF
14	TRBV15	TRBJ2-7	CATSRDGGFDEQYF
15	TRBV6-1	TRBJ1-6	CASSEGRRDNSPLHF
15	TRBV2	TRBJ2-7	CASSGVPQSDYEQYF
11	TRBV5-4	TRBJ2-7	CASSSAYEQYF
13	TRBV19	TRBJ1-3	CASSLLAGNTIYF
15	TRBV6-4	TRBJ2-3	CASSDSSGVTDTQYF
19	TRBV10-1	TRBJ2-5	CASSAVGRGVRTRQETQYF
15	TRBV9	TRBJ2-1	CASSPSGNSYNEQFF
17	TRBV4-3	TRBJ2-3	CASSLRTSGSGTDTQYF
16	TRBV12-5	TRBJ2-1	CASGLSGVGLNNEQFF
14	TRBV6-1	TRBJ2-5	CASGRKHSQETQYF
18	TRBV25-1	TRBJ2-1	CASSDPDYTRGPYNEQFF
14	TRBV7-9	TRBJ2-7	CSSSPRSGRADQYF
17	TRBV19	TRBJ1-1	CASRPLTGPGGNTEAFF
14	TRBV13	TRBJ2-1	CASRTGGQKLVQFF
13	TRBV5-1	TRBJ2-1	CASSLAGGNEQFF
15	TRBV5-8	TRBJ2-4	CASSLYRTSKNIQYF
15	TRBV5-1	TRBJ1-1	CASSSVAQGRGEAFF
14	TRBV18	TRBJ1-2	CASSPGTAYYGYTF
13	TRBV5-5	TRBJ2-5	CATSRGGAETQYF
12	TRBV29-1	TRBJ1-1	CSVVAENTEAFF
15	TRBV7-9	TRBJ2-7	CASSLVSFGAYEQYF
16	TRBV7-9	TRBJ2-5	CASSQTGTRGQETQYF
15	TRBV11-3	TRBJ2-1	CASRFGTSGDNEQFF
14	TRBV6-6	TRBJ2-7	CASSTSSGTYEQYF
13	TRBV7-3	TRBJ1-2	CASSPGTGKGYTF
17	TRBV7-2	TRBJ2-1	CASSLAGLAGGSHEQFF
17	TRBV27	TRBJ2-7	CASSLSPGTGSSYEQYF
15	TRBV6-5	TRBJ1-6	CASSRDRTYNSPLHF
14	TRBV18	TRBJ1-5	CASSPGADNQPQHF
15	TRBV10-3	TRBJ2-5	CAISRTSGLQETQYF
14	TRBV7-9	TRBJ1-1	CASSPEWGGAEAFF
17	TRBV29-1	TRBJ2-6	CSVGPRGLAGGANVLTF
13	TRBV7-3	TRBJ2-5	CASSLRGSETQYF
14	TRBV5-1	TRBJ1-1	CASSYPGRNTEAFF
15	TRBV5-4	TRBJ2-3	CASRLAGDLGHTQYF
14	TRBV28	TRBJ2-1	CASRRQTGNNEQFF
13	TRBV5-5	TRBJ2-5	CASSLGVQETQYF
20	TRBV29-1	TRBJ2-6	CSVPSGGGQGDYSGANVLTF
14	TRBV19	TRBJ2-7	CASSIARGSYEQYF
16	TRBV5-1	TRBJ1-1	CASSPGQGALNTEAFF
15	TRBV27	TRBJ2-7	CASSFRDRDLYEQYF
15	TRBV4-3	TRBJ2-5	CASSQDVGGRETQYF
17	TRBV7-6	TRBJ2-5	CASSLRSGRAGEETQYF
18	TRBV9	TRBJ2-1	CASSVVGAGSFSYNEQFF
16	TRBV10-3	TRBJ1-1	CAISESDRGGGTEAFF
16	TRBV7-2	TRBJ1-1	CASSTRAGNLDTEAFF
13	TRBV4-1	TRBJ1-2	CASSKGRIYGYTF